Shown below are 30 T cell receptor beta chains from a single sample sequenced in a study of CD8 T cells in ankylosing spondylitis. Via MiXCR, TCRdb re-called the 5' RACE reads, giving one row per CDR3 protein. The sample consists of approximately 140,000 distinct CDR3 sequences, 7% to 9% of them appearing once. The material sequenced was synovial fluid, either unsorted or a sorted T cell fraction (not recorded which). Source of these receptors: a male donor with ankylosing spondylitis.

The DNA of the CDR3 is TGCAGTGCTGACGGTCAGAGATCGGGCGGGGGTTCCTACGAGCAGTACTTC. Amino acids: CSADGQRSGGGSYEQYF. The gene calls are TRBV20-1 and TRBJ2-7, with 7 positions matching TRBD2. The germline V gene has CDR1 DFQATT and CDR2 SNEGSKA (reference sequence). This CDR3 has 17 amino acids. Germline trimming cut 5 bases from V and 1 base from J; bases unmatched to any gene: 17.

At least ten counts were recorded for this clonotype. The V and J genes are TRBV6-1 and TRBJ2-3; possibly TRBD2 for D (6 bases). This CDR3 has 15 amino acids. Germline CDR1 and CDR2: MNHNS and SASEGT. Trimming removed 4 bases from V and 6 bases from J, with 17 bases in between. This chain's CDR3 is CASSVGGGRLDTQYF. CDR3 in DNA: TGTGCCAGCAGTGTGGGAGGAGGTCGTCTGGATACGCAGTATTTT.

This clonotype was recorded at least ten times. This chain uses TRBV28 with TRBJ1-1; D not certain. Germline V lookup: CDR1 MDHEN, CDR2 SYDVKM. CDR3 length: 13 residues. V was trimmed by 6 bases and J by 5 bases, leaving 13 bases between them. The CDR3 DNA is TGTGCCAGCAGACCTATTACACGGACTGAAGCTTTCTTT. This translates into CASRPITRTEAFF.

In this sample, this clonotype turned up many times. The chain recombines TRBV6-4 with TRBJ2-3, with TRBD2 matching over 11 bases. This CDR3 spans 16 amino acids. V lost 0 bases to trimming and J lost 2 bases; unmatched junction nucleotides: 1. Per germline, CDR1 MRHNA and CDR2 SNTAGT. Written as DNA, the CDR3 is TGTGCCAGCAGTGACTCTAGCGGGGGGGCCACAGATACGCAGTATTTT. Its translation is CASSDSSGGATDTQYF.

The chain recombines TRBV7-9 with TRBJ2-7; D might be TRBD1 or TRBD2, each matching 5 bases. CDR3 length: 16 amino acids. Trimming removed 1 base from V and 0 bases from J, with 13 bases in between. Germline CDR1 reads SEHNR; CDR2 reads FQNEAQ (reference sequence). CDR3 in DNA: TGTGCCAGCAGCTTAGGAGTGGGGACCTTCTCCTACGAGCAGTACTTC. Translation gives CASSLGVGTFSYEQYF.

This clonotype occurred once. The chain combines TRBV6-5 with TRBJ2-1; 7 bases are a match to TRBD1. Germline V CDR1 and CDR2: MNHEY, SVGAGI. V was pared by 0 bases and J by 12 bases, with 8 bases of the junction left unmatched. This CDR3 is built from 14 residues. Here the CDR3 reads CASSYSNDRDLQFF. The CDR3 region has the DNA TGTGCCAGCAGTTACTCGAACGACAGGGATCTGCAGTTCTTC.

This clonotype was counted ten times or more. This chain connects TRBV10-3 to TRBJ2-5; 9 bases are a match to TRBD1. The germline V gene encodes CDR1 ENHRY and CDR2 SYGVKD. Trimming cost V 0 bases and J 6 bases; bases outside gene matches: 5. The CDR3 spans 15 residues. CDR3 coding DNA: TGTGCCATCAGTGAGTCAGGGACAGGGCAAAAGACCCAGTACTTC. This gives the protein CAISESGTGQKTQYF.

This clonotype was seen more than once but under ten times. This chain joins TRBV20-1 and TRBJ2-4; the match to TRBD2 covers 8 bases. There are 16 residues in the CDR3. V shed 6 bases, J shed 3 bases, and the junction held 13 bases outside the gene matches. CDR1 and CDR2 from the germline V gene are DFQATT and SNEGSKA (reference sequence). CDR3 in DNA: TGCAGTGCCCCCCGAGCGGGAGAGAGAGGCAAAAACATTCAGTACTTC. It translates to CSAPRAGERGKNIQYF.

This sequence joins TRBV20-1 and TRBJ1-5; 12 bases are a match to TRBD1. The CDR3 is 17 amino acids. V lost 4 bases and J lost 6; bases outside the gene matches: 13. Germline lookup yields CDR1 DFQATT and CDR2 SNEGSKA (reference sequence). This chain's CDR3 is CSAIPGTGGAGGQPQHF. The CDR3 bases are TGCAGTGCTATCCCCGGGACAGGGGGCGCAGGGGGTCAGCCCCAGCATTTT.

V usage is TRBV12-3 or TRBV12-4 and J usage is TRBJ2-7; weak D call: TRBD2 (6 bases). Between the trimmed V and J ends, which lost 3 bases and 5 bases, there was a span of 11 bases. This CDR3 has 13 amino acids. CDR3 sequence (DNA): TGTGCCAGCAGTTTTTGGGGGGAACACGAGCAGTACTTC. The encoded protein is CASSFWGEHEQYF.

The chain links TRBV5-1 to TRBJ2-7, with D perhaps matching TRBD1 (5 bases). This CDR3 spans 11 amino acids. The V and J ends lost 4 bases and 5 bases respectively, with 7 bases between them. Germline V gives CDR1 SGHRS, CDR2 YFSETQ. In nucleotides, the CDR3 is TGCGCCAGCAGCGACAGAAACGAGCAGTACTTC. Translated: CASSDRNEQYF.

V and J are TRBV28 and TRBJ2-5; possible D gene TRBD1, 6 bases. Germline loops: CDR1 MDHEN, CDR2 SYDVKM. This CDR3 is 16 amino acids long. Trimming pared 5 bases from V and 0 bases from J, leaving 16 bases between. The CDR3 DNA reads TGTGCCAGCAGTAGCCCAGGACAGAGGTACCAAGAGACCCAGTACTTC. The encoded protein is CASSSPGQRYQETQYF. The entire variable domain, with the rest obtained from reference TRBV28 and TRBJ2-5, is as follows: DVKVTQSSRYLVKRTGEKVFLECVQDMDHENMFWYRQDPGLGLRLIYFSYDVKMKEKGDIPEGYSVSREKKERFSLILESASTNQTSMYLCASSSPGQRYQETQYFGPGTRLLVL.

The rearrangement uses TRBV7-9 and TRBJ2-7, with D perhaps being TRBD1 or TRBD2 (6 bases each). Germline V CDR1 and CDR2: SEHNR, FQNEAQ (reference sequence). The V end was cut by 1 base, the J end by 4 bases, with 11 bases between. The CDR3 has 14 amino acids. CDR3 nucleotides: TGTGCCAGCAGCTTAGTCGAGGGGGGATACGAGCAGTACTTC. This encodes CASSLVEGGYEQYF.

This clonotype was seen a few times. This chain joins TRBV4-2 and TRBJ2-1, with 8 nucleotides matching TRBD2. Trimming took 0 bases from V and 6 from J; bases not matched to a gene: 7. Per the germline V gene, CDR1 is LGHNA and CDR2 is YNFKEQ. This CDR3 spans 16 amino acids. The CDR3 DNA reads TGTGCCAGCAGCCAAGATCAAGGACTAGCCCGCAATGAGCAGTTCTTC. Its translation is CASSQDQGLARNEQFF.

The CDR3 region has the DNA TGTGCCAGTAGTATCCCTCCCGCGGAGACCCAGTACTTC. Protein: CASSIPPAETQYF. The chain is built from TRBV19 and TRBJ2-5; D gene unclear. The CDR3 sequence is 13 residues long. The ends were cut back, 3 bases at V and 5 bases at J, with 10 bases in the middle. Germline CDR1 is LNHDA and CDR2 is SQIVND (reference sequence). The variable domain in full, with the rest retrieved from reference TRBV19 and TRBJ2-5, is DGGITQSPKYLFRKEGQNVTLSCEQNLNHDAMYWYRQDPGQGLRLIYYSQIVNDFQKGDIAEGYSVSREKKESFPLTVTSAQKNPTAFYLCASSIPPAETQYFGPGTRLLVL.

The V and J genes are TRBV5-4 and TRBJ1-2, with a weak D call TRBD1 (5 bases). The V end was cut by 6 bases, the J end by 4 bases, with 19 bases between. This CDR3 has 15 amino acids. CDR1 is SGHNT and CDR2 is YYREEE in the germline V gene (reference sequence). The chain's CDR3 is CASIVNPGDGYGYTF. The DNA of the CDR3 is TGTGCCAGCATCGTTAATCCGGGGGACGGCTATGGCTACACCTTC.

The J gene is TRBJ2-2, the V gene TRBV7-2; 11 nucleotides align to TRBD1. Trimming removed 6 bases from V and 7 bases from J; junction bases left unmatched: 10. The CDR3 totals 16 residues. Looked up from germline, CDR1 is SGHTA and CDR2 is FQGNSA. The CDR3 loop reads CASRPWGTGGDGELFF. CDR3 DNA: TGTGCCAGCAGGCCTTGGGGGACAGGGGGGGACGGGGAGCTGTTTTTT.

In DNA form, the CDR3 reads TGCAGTGCTAGAGGCACTCTATACACCGGGGAGCTGTTTTTT. Translating gives CSARGTLYTGELFF. The chain recombines TRBV20-1 with TRBJ2-2; D unresolved. Trimming shortened V by 1 base and J by 3 bases, and 9 bases separated the two germline ends. The CDR3 covers 14 residues. From germline, CDR1 is DFQATT and CDR2 SNEGSKA (reference sequence).

This clonotype was detected only a few times. This chain links TRBV7-2 with TRBJ1-1; TRBD1 matches 7 bases. In germline, CDR1 is SGHTA, CDR2 FQGNSA. This CDR3 has 16 residues. J gave up 5 bases and V 1 base, and 10 bases lay outside the gene matches. The CDR3 here is CASSLGRRGLGTEAFF. The CDR3 nucleotides read TGTGCCAGCAGCTTAGGTCGGAGGGGGCTGGGGACTGAAGCTTTCTTT.

Comments on this clonotype: One end of the junction is discordant with germline, which a read error may explain. This rearrangement joins TRBV6-2 or TRBV6-3 to TRBJ2-1; no definite D call. Germline V gene sequence: CDR1 MNHEY, CDR2 SVGEGT. The CDR3 extends over 14 amino acids. The CDR3 loop reads CASSYSVSDNEQFF. CDR3 DNA: TGTGCCAGCAGTTACTCGGTCTCCGACAATGAGCAGTTCTTC.

CDR3 sequence: CASSSLGRPNQPQHF. The DNA for the CDR3 is TGTGCCAGCAGTTCACTGGGACGCCCCAATCAGCCCCAGCATTTT. The V call is TRBV28, the J call TRBJ1-5; perhaps TRBD1 as D (5 bases). From germline, CDR1 is MDHEN and CDR2 SYDVKM. Trimming left V 4 bases short and J 3 bases short, with 13 bases between. This CDR3 is 15 amino acids long.

J is TRBJ2-7 and V is TRBV12-3 or TRBV12-4; D remains unclear. The CDR3 covers 12 residues. V lost 5 bases and J 1 base, leaving 6 bases between the germline ends. The CDR3 here is CASSRNSYEQYF. The CDR3 DNA follows: TGTGCCAGCAGTAGGAATTCCTACGAGCAGTACTTC.

This clonotype was detected many times. The chain employs TRBV20-1 and TRBJ2-3; TRBD2 matches 12 bases. CDR1 and CDR2 from the germline V gene are DFQATT and SNEGSKA (reference sequence). The CDR3 is 14 residues long. The CDR3 here is CRAQLAGGEDTQYF. In nucleotides, the CDR3 is TGCAGGGCCCAACTAGCGGGGGGAGAGGATACGCAGTATTTT.

The chain joins TRBV7-2 to TRBJ2-5; D is unresolved. Germline V gives CDR1 SGHTA, CDR2 FQGNSA. The V gene lost 3 bases and the J gene lost 4 bases, with 9 bases spanning the gap. The CDR3 covers 13 residues. CDR3 sequence: CASSFLGSETQYF. The CDR3 DNA sequence: TGTGCCAGCAGCTTCCTGGGGTCAGAGACCCAGTACTTC.

This chain connects TRBV12-3 or TRBV12-4 to TRBJ2-7; D is unresolved. V lost 5 bases and J lost 4, with 12 bases in between. This CDR3 region has 13 residues. CDR3 DNA sequence: TGTGCCAGCAGTAAGACTGACGTATACGAGCAGTACTTC. Protein sequence: CASSKTDVYEQYF.

This clonotype appeared a few times. V gene TRBV6-1 combines with J gene TRBJ2-7; 9 bases line up with TRBD1. Germline CDR1 reads MNHNS; CDR2 reads SASEGT. The CDR3 sequence is 14 residues long. The V gene end was trimmed by 8 bases and the J gene end by 0 bases; junction bases not matched to a gene: 5. The CDR3 sequence is CASSRDRASYEQYF. The CDR3 DNA follows: TGTGCCAGCTCCCGGGACAGGGCCTCCTACGAGCAGTACTTC.

This rearrangement joins TRBV7-2 to TRBJ1-1; TRBD1 might be the D (5 bases). V was shortened by 5 bases and J by 4 bases, with 11 bases between the two germline ends. Germline V gene sequence: CDR1 SGHTA, CDR2 FQGNSA. The CDR3 totals 13 residues. CDR3 residues: CASSPYGGTEAFF. The CDR3 region has the DNA TGTGCCAGCAGCCCCTACGGGGGCACTGAAGCTTTCTTT.

In its sample, this clonotype was seen a few times. This chain joins TRBV20-1 and TRBJ2-3, with 7 bases fitting TRBD1. CDR3 size: 16 residues. Germline-derived CDR1 and CDR2 are DFQATT and SNEGSKA (reference sequence). V was clipped by 0 bases and J by 3 bases; unmatched bases: 9. The DNA of the CDR3 is TGCAGTGCTAGAGATAGATTTGACAGGGAGACAGATACGCAGTATTTT. Translation: CSARDRFDRETDTQYF.

The chain links TRBV4-3 to TRBJ2-2, with 9 bases aligning to TRBD2. Trimming removed 4 bases from V and 7 bases from J; junction bases left unmatched: 10. The CDR3 totals 16 residues. Germline lookup yields CDR1 LGHNA and CDR2 YSLEER. CDR3 sequence: CASSPSGGRGDGELFF. The CDR3 bases are TGCGCCAGCAGCCCCTCGGGCGGGAGGGGCGACGGGGAGCTGTTTTTT.

The rearrangement links TRBV20-1 to TRBJ2-7, with D tentatively TRBD1 (5 bases). Trimming left V 4 bases short and J 3 bases short, with 22 bases between. CDR1 is DFQATT, CDR2 SNEGSKA, per germline (reference sequence). The CDR3 is 16 amino acids. For the CDR3, the DNA is TGCAGTGCTACCGGACACCTTCCCAAGGTCATCTACGAGCAGTACTTC. It codes for CSATGHLPKVIYEQYF.